This TCR beta chain was documented in a study of blood T cell repertoires in COVID-19. Study details: The analysed material was cDNA or gDNA that came from T cells, B-cell-depleted T cells, or PBMCs.

CDR3 length: 10 amino acids. The ends were cut back, 7 bases at V and 2 bases at J, with 5 bases in the middle. Germline assignment: CDR1 SQVTM and CDR2 ANQGSEA. Seattle's cohort entered during active infection and was followed longitudinally. Original processing methods: The assay estimated nucleated cells by amplifying reference gene primers. Assay used: immunoSEQ multiplex PCR; TCRdb lists only in-frame clones, some missing. For V, J and clone size, that table is used; D and trimming come from the DNA. The table lists about 96,000 clones, roughly 90% of them singletons. This sequence joins TRBV29-1 and TRBJ2-5; D is uncertain. This clonotype was obtained from a human donor with COVID-19, enrolled during active disease. The donor label of this sample is uncertain. Sequenced input: peripheral blood. In DNA form, the CDR3 reads TGCAGCGGCACTCAAGAGACCCAGTACTTC. Its protein product is CSGTQETQYF.